A single sample gave rise to the 22 T cell receptor beta chains below, sequenced in a study of blood T cell repertoires in COVID-19. Here immunoSEQ multiplex PCR was the method, and the copy in TCRdb shows in-frame clones only, minus some. The sample consists of 160,000 or so clones, about four fifths of them appearing once. Specimen: peripheral blood. The receptor source for this set is a man in his sixties with acute or convalescent COVID-19.

The J gene is TRBJ1-2, the V gene TRBV28; a possible D gene is TRBD1 (6 bases). CDR1 and CDR2 from the germline V gene are MDHEN and SYDVKM. Trimming left V 5 bases short and J 8 bases short, with 24 bases between. The CDR3 has 16 residues. For the CDR3, the DNA is TGTGCCAGCAGTACCACCCTCTCCACACAGGGCCCCGGCTACACCTTC. Translated: CASSTTLSTQGPGYTF.

A note on this clone: Because the CDR3's place on the DNA is in doubt, the DNA is left out and the CDR3 is given as listed by TCRdb. The gene calls are TRBV6-5 and TRBJ1-3; the table's D gene call, TRBD1, was not cross checked with the DNA. Germline values: CDR1 MNHEY, CDR2 SVGAGI. Inclusive of both ends, the CDR3 amounts to 16 amino acids. The CDR3 region is CASSSSAAGSGNTIYF.

This clone was observed a few times. The J gene is TRBJ1-5, the V gene TRBV7-9; no definite D call. Germline V lookup: CDR1 SEHNR, CDR2 FQNEAQ (reference sequence). V lost 2 bases and J 0 bases, leaving 11 bases between the germline ends. The CDR3 sequence is 16 residues long. CDR3 sequence (DNA): TGTGCCAGCAGCTTAACAGACAAATATAGCAATCAGCCCCAGCATTTT. It codes for CASSLTDKYSNQPQHF.

This clone has more than one count but fewer than ten. The chain employs TRBV5-1 and TRBJ1-5, with a weak D call TRBD1 (6 bases). The length of the CDR3 is 13 residues. Germline V lookup: CDR1 SGHRS, CDR2 YFSETQ. V was cut by 5 bases and J by 5 bases, with 11 bases left in between. The DNA for the CDR3 is TGCGCCAGCAGGCTGGGGGCGGATCAGCCCCAGCATTTT. Its translation is CASRLGADQPQHF.

This chain connects TRBV29-1 to TRBJ2-5; 8 bases align to TRBD2. CDR1 is SQVTM and CDR2 is ANQGSEA in the germline V gene. V lost 7 bases, J lost 0 bases, and 10 bases stayed unmatched. CDR3 size: 15 residues. The DNA for the CDR3 is TGCAGCGCGTCACCAAGACTAGCGAACCAAGAGACCCAGTACTTC. As protein: CSASPRLANQETQYF.

The chain couples TRBV5-1 to TRBJ1-2; no clear D gene. The CDR3 spans 14 residues. V was shortened by 0 bases and J by 2 bases, with 8 bases between the two germline ends. The germline CDR1 and CDR2 sequences are SGHRS and YFSETQ. Here the CDR3 DNA reads TGCGCCAGCAGCTTGGATGGAGGGAACTATGGCTACACCTTC. It is translated as CASSLDGGNYGYTF.

This chain uses TRBV5-4 with TRBJ2-2, with 8 positions matching TRBD2. Germline CDR1 and CDR2: SGHNT and YYREEE (reference sequence). The V gene end was trimmed by 1 base and the J gene end by 3 bases; junction bases not matched to a gene: 5. This CDR3 has 16 residues. The CDR3 region is CASSLMRGVDTGELFF. For the CDR3, the DNA is TGTGCCAGCAGCTTGATGCGGGGGGTAGACACCGGGGAGCTGTTTTTT. The full variable domain, rest sourced from reference TRBV5-4 and TRBJ2-2, is ETGVTQSPTHLIKTRGQQVTLRCSSQSGHNTVSWYQQALGQGPQFIFQYYREEENGRGNFPPRFSGLQFPNYSSELNVNALELDDSALYLCASSLMRGVDTGELFFGEGSRLTVL.

The chain combines TRBV7-2 with TRBJ1-3, with D uncertain. CDR1 and CDR2 from the germline V gene are SGHTA and FQGNSA. The CDR3 sequence is 16 residues long. V lost 5 bases and J lost 1, with 15 bases in between. CDR3 loop: CASSPAGGWSGNTIYF. CDR3 DNA sequence: TGTGCCAGCAGCCCCGCAGGAGGGTGGTCTGGAAACACCATATATTTT.

Note on this clone: The identical CDR3 is also encoded by other nucleotide sequences in the sample. The chain carries TRBV12-3 or TRBV12-4 and TRBJ1-1, with D unclear. With 4 bases removed from V and 0 bases from J, the gap between germline ends came to 6 bases. The CDR3 is 13 residues long. The CDR3 DNA follows: TGTGCCAGCAGTTCGAGGGTGAACACTGAAGCTTTCTTT. Its translation is CASSSRVNTEAFF.

This chain connects TRBV10-3 to TRBJ2-1; 11 bases fit TRBD2. The CDR3 contains 14 residues. The ends lost 8 bases at V and 8 bases at J; junction bases unmatched: 8. Germline CDR1 is ENHRY and CDR2 is SYGVKD. This chain's CDR3 is CAIFSGTSGDEQFF. The CDR3 nucleotides are TGTGCCATCTTTTCCGGGACTAGCGGCGATGAGCAGTTCTTC.

The V gene is TRBV5-6, the J gene TRBJ2-1, with 14 positions matching TRBD2. Trimming took 0 bases from V and 7 from J; bases not matched to a gene: 0. The CDR3 totals 15 residues. Germline assignment: CDR1 SGHDT and CDR2 YYEEEE. The CDR3 sequence is CASSLGLAGGNEQFF. CDR3 in DNA: TGTGCCAGCAGCTTGGGACTAGCGGGGGGGAATGAGCAGTTCTTC.

V is TRBV19 and J is TRBJ2-1; 10 bases line up with TRBD2. With 3 bases clipped from V and 9 bases from J, the junction kept 8 bases outside the gene matches. Germline loops: CDR1 LNHDA, CDR2 SQIVND (reference sequence). The CDR3 totals 15 residues. The CDR3 bases are TGTGCCAGTAGTATGGAGAGCGGGGGGGTTTCTGAGCAGTTCTTC. Translated, it gives CASSMESGGVSEQFF.

This chain links TRBV5-5 with TRBJ1-2, with 9 positions matching TRBD1. The V segment lost 3 bases and the J segment 8 bases; nucleotides outside the gene matches: 11. The CDR3 sequence is 15 residues long. Germline V gene lookup returns CDR1 SGHKS and CDR2 YYEKEE (reference sequence). CDR3 DNA: TGTGCCAGCAGCTACCAAAATAGACAGGGGGAAGGCTACACCTTC. Protein product: CASSYQNRQGEGYTF.

This clone was seen only once. The rearrangement joins TRBV6-2 or TRBV6-3 to TRBJ1-3; D remains ambiguous. Germline-derived CDR1 and CDR2 are MNHEY and SVGEGT. The CDR3 is 13 amino acids. Deletions cut 4 bases from V and 4 bases from J, with 8 bases between. The CDR3 DNA sequence: TGTGCCAGCAGTTCCCGGGTCGGAAACACCATATATTTT. Its translation: CASSSRVGNTIYF.

This chain links TRBV7-2 with TRBJ2-1; TRBD2 matches 13 bases. Germline V gives CDR1 SGHTA, CDR2 FQGNSA. The CDR3 is 15 amino acids. With V trimmed by 6 bases and J by 9 bases, 8 bases remained unmatched. The CDR3 loop is CASSPGLAGAGEQFF. CDR3 in DNA: TGTGCCAGCAGTCCCGGACTAGCGGGAGCGGGTGAGCAGTTCTTC.

The J gene is TRBJ2-2, the V gene TRBV7-6; the match to TRBD1 covers 9 bases. The CDR3 extends over 17 amino acids. The germline V gene has CDR1 SGHVS and CDR2 FNYEAQ. The V and J ends lost 4 bases and 4 bases, in that order; junction bases with no gene match: 10. In nucleotides, the CDR3 is TGTGCCAGCAGCTCAGCTCCGGGACAGGGTCCCACCGGGGAGCTGTTTTTT. It encodes CASSSAPGQGPTGELFF.

This clone was seen more than once but under ten times. The chain has TRBV2 and TRBJ1-4; tentative D call: TRBD1 (6 bases). This CDR3 region has 13 residues. Per the germline V gene, CDR1 is SNHLY and CDR2 is FYNNEI. Trimming shortened V by 7 bases and J by 5 bases, and 11 bases separated the two germline ends. The CDR3, as DNA: TGTGCCAGCATTGGACAGACAAATGAAAAACTGTTTTTT. This encodes CASIGQTNEKLFF.

The chain uses TRBV6-5 and TRBJ2-1; possibly TRBD2 for D (5 bases). The germline V gene has CDR1 MNHEY and CDR2 SVGAGI. Trimming left V 0 bases short and J 4 bases short, with 10 bases between. This CDR3 spans 15 amino acids. The CDR3 loop reads CASSYSLAGYNEQFF. The CDR3 bases are TGTGCCAGCAGTTACTCCCTAGCAGGTTACAATGAGCAGTTCTTC.

This chain connects TRBV4-3 to TRBJ2-3, with a possible D match to TRBD1 (5 bases). From germline, CDR1 is LGHNA and CDR2 YSLEER. V lost 0 bases and J lost 5, with 9 bases in between. This CDR3 is built from 14 residues. Written as DNA, the CDR3 is TGCGCCAGCAGCCAAGATTTGGGGCGAGATACGCAGTATTTT. The encoded protein is CASSQDLGRDTQYF.

The chain is built from TRBV5-4 and TRBJ1-3, with D unclear. Germline V CDR1 and CDR2: SGHNT, YYREEE (reference sequence). The V gene lost 0 bases and the J gene lost 1 base, with 11 bases spanning the gap. The CDR3 has 16 amino acids. CDR3 sequence (DNA): TGTGCCAGCAGCTTGGCTTCGGGTGTTTCTGGAAACACCATATATTTT. Translated: CASSLASGVSGNTIYF.

The V gene is TRBV10-3, the J gene TRBJ2-7, with 10 bases lining up with TRBD1. This CDR3 has 15 amino acids. CDR1 is ENHRY, CDR2 SYGVKD, per germline. V lost 6 bases, J lost 2 bases, and 7 bases stayed unmatched. The CDR3 loop is CAISQGQGSTYEQYF. The CDR3 bases are TGTGCCATCAGCCAGGGACAGGGGTCCACCTACGAGCAGTACTTC.

The table lists this clone with a few counts. CDR3 region: CASSTGTGRERFF. The CDR3 DNA is TGTGCCAGCAGCACCGGGACAGGGAGAGAGAGGTTCTTC. V gene TRBV11-3 combines with J gene TRBJ2-1, with 9 bases identical to TRBD1. Losses at the gene ends were 5 bases for V and 15 bases for J; bases not matched to a gene: 11. Germline-derived CDR1 and CDR2 are SGHNT and YENEEA. This CDR3 spans 13 amino acids.